The source of this T cell receptor beta chain is a study of cytomegalovirus exposure and HLA in healthy donors. Comment on this clone: Its cognate antigen is unknown.

Findings and caveats of the study: Association of a missense DCLRE1C variant with TCR beta V- and J-gene trimming was reported in a later analysis. Cytomegalovirus association was assigned to more than 150 TCR beta chains. Using the classifier, cytomegalovirus status was reportedly diagnosed with high specificity and sensitivity. In a later analysis, TCR association rates varied by HLA locus: DRB1 most, HLA-C fewest.

The CDR3 spans 16 residues. V lost 2 bases and J lost 4, with 17 bases in between. In germline, CDR1 is ENHRY, CDR2 SYGVKD. 60 Vbeta and 13 Jbeta primers were used in PCR. TCRdb keeps only in-frame clones here, not all; method: immunoSEQ multiplex PCR. The sample's table shows around 40,000 clones. This chain joins TRBV10-3 and TRBJ1-2; TRBD1 might be the D (5 bases). The sequenced sample was PBMCs. This clonotype originated in a man aged 25-45 years in good health and CMV-seronegative. This CDR3 is CAISEPESSRVYGYTF. CDR3 DNA: TGTGCCATCAGTGAGCCGGAGTCTTCCAGGGTCTATGGCTACACCTTC.